The 18 T cell receptor beta chains listed next were all sequenced from one sample in a study of T-cell reconstitution after alpha-beta-depleted transplantation in children. As it was prepared, the TCRbeta library received unique molecular identifiers. In TCRdb, the PCR reads were re-called with MiXCR into one record per CDR3 protein. The table has over 200,000 distinct CDR3 sequences, 11% seen once. The source material was PBMCs, sampled before TCRalphabeta/CD19-depleted stem cell transplant. The receptors here all came from a child under three years old with acute myeloid leukemia, due to receive a stem cell transplant.

Details on this clonotype: A read error may be the cause here, since a much bigger clone is one base away. The chain is built from TRBV5-1 and TRBJ1-2; D is undetermined. In germline, CDR1 is SGHRS, CDR2 YFSETQ. The CDR3 length is 13 residues. For the CDR3, the DNA is TGCGTCAGCAGCACCGACGTTAACTATGGCTACACCTTC. This gives the protein CVSSTDVNYGYTF.

This sequence joins TRBV4-2 and TRBJ2-1; 7 bases align to TRBD2. CDR3 length equals 15 residues. The ends lost 4 bases at V and 5 bases at J; junction bases unmatched: 8. The germline CDR1 and CDR2 sequences are LGHNA and YNFKEQ. The CDR3: CASSRSGGLNNEQFF. In DNA form, the CDR3 reads TGTGCCAGCAGCCGTTCGGGGGGACTCAACAATGAGCAGTTCTTC.

This clonotype has ten or more counts. The chain combines TRBV29-1 with TRBJ2-7; TRBD2 might be the D (6 bases). Germline CDR1 reads SQVTM; CDR2 reads ANQGSEA. This CDR3 region has 13 residues. V lost 6 bases and J 1 base, leaving 13 bases between the germline ends. The CDR3 sequence: CSVAGTPSYEQYF. CDR3 DNA sequence: TGCAGCGTGGCCGGGACTCCTTCCTACGAGCAGTACTTC.

This clonotype was seen at least ten times. V and J are TRBV5-1 and TRBJ2-7; no reliable D call. This CDR3 has 14 amino acids. CDR1 is SGHRS and CDR2 is YFSETQ in the germline V gene. The ends were cut back, 0 bases at V and 3 bases at J, with 10 bases in the middle. CDR3 sequence (DNA): TGCGCCAGCAGCTTGGACCCGGACCACTACGAGCAGTACTTC. Translating it yields CASSLDPDHYEQYF. Combining the CDR3 with reference TRBV5-1 and TRBJ2-7 gives the whole variable domain KAGVTQTPRYLIKTRGQQVTLSCSPISGHRSVSWYQQTPGQGLQFLFEYFSETQRNKGNFPGRFSGRQFSNSRSEMNVSTLELGDSALYLCASSLDPDHYEQYFGPGTRLTVT.

V usage is TRBV6-1 and J usage is TRBJ2-2; D gene uncertain. Per the germline V gene, CDR1 is MNHNS and CDR2 is SASEGT. V lost 1 base, J lost 6 bases, and 12 bases lay in between. The CDR3 is 15 amino acids. The CDR3 region has the DNA TGTGCCAGCAGTGAAGACAACCCGTTTTCCGGGGAGCTGTTTTTT. It translates to CASSEDNPFSGELFF.

The chain employs TRBV12-3 or TRBV12-4 and TRBJ2-3, with D hard to call. Trimming left V 4 bases short and J 0 bases short, with 11 bases between. The CDR3 runs 15 residues. The CDR3 sequence: CASSSLDGSTDTQYF. CDR3 bases: TGTGCCAGCAGTTCTCTCGACGGGAGCACAGATACGCAGTATTTT.

This chain joins TRBV28 and TRBJ2-1; possible D gene TRBD2, 5 bases. V lost 5 bases, J lost 0 bases, and 14 bases lay in between. This CDR3 is built from 16 residues. Germline CDR1 is MDHEN and CDR2 is SYDVKM. The CDR3 sequence is CASSPAEGSSYNEQFF. The CDR3 nucleotides are TGTGCCAGCAGTCCAGCGGAAGGAAGCTCCTACAATGAGCAGTTCTTC.

This clonotype showed up many times. The gene calls are TRBV6-2 or TRBV6-3 and TRBJ2-1, with 7 positions matching TRBD2. CDR1 and CDR2 from the germline V gene are MNHEY and SVGEGT. The junction had 5 bases not matched to a gene; V was cut back by 2 bases and J by 7 bases. The CDR3 length is 14 residues. This CDR3 reads CASSYPPLANEQFF. The CDR3, as DNA: TGTGCCAGCAGTTACCCCCCACTAGCGAATGAGCAGTTCTTC.

Notes on this clonotype: This clone may be a read error of a much larger clone one base away. The chain joins TRBV14 to TRBJ2-3; D may be TRBD1 (5 bases). The CDR3 consists of 16 residues. Germline CDR1 and CDR2: SGHDN and FVKESK. Here the CDR3 DNA reads TGTGCCAGCAGCCAAGTCCAGGGTCTGGGAACAGATACGCTGTATTTT. Its protein product is CASSQVQGLGTDTLYF.

The table lists this clonotype with many counts. The chain links TRBV3-1 to TRBJ2-1, with D hard to call. The V end was cut by 6 bases, the J end by 5 bases, with 11 bases between. The germline V gene encodes CDR1 LGHDT and CDR2 YNNKEL (reference sequence). The CDR3 extends over 13 amino acids. For the CDR3, the DNA is TGTGCCAGCAGGGCGTCGGGTAACAATGAGCAGTTCTTC. It encodes CASRASGNNEQFF.

The chain joins TRBV9 to TRBJ2-1, with a weak D call TRBD2 (6 bases). Germline-derived CDR1 and CDR2 are SGDLS and YYNGEE. Trimming pared 2 bases from V and 2 bases from J, leaving 11 bases between. The CDR3 runs 15 residues. CDR3 in DNA: TGTGCCAGCAGCGTCGCCGGGAGCCCCTACAATGAGCAGTTCTTC. It is translated as CASSVAGSPYNEQFF.

There are a few counts of this clonotype. The chain carries TRBV6-1 and TRBJ1-1; D not resolved. V dropped 6 bases and J dropped 1 base, with 12 bases sitting between them. CDR3 size: 14 residues. Looked up from germline, CDR1 is MNHNS and CDR2 is SASEGT. In DNA form, the CDR3 reads TGTGCCAGCAGACCCGACAACCCGAACACTGAAGCTTTCTTT. Amino acids: CASRPDNPNTEAFF.

The chain has TRBV12-3 or TRBV12-4 and TRBJ1-5; tentative D call: TRBD1 (6 bases). V dropped 3 bases and J dropped 2 bases, with 11 bases sitting between them. The CDR3 has 15 residues. The CDR3 sequence is CASSFGGHGNQPQHF. CDR3 coding DNA: TGTGCCAGCAGTTTTGGGGGGCACGGCAATCAGCCCCAGCATTTT.

V and J are TRBV30 and TRBJ2-1, with 10 bases aligning to TRBD2. The V gene's germline CDR1 is GTSNPN and CDR2 SVGIG (reference sequence). This CDR3 has 15 residues. V was pared by 1 base and J by 2 bases, with 2 bases of the junction left unmatched. The CDR3 DNA is TGTGCCTGGAGTGCACTAGCGGGACCCTACAATGAGCAGTTCTTC. Translation: CAWSALAGPYNEQFF.

Ten or more counts support this clonotype. CDR3 amino acids: CASSLEGGVLYF. The CDR3 DNA reads as TGCGCCAGCAGCTTGGAAGGTGGAGTTCTGTACTTC. V usage is TRBV5-1 and J usage is TRBJ2-4; D not certain. Trimming left V 0 bases short and J 15 bases short, with 13 bases between. Germline lookup yields CDR1 SGHRS and CDR2 YFSETQ. The CDR3 is made up of 12 amino acids.

This clonotype was detected ten times or more. The chain couples TRBV10-3 to TRBJ2-5; perhaps TRBD1 as D (5 bases). The CDR3 is 12 residues long. The V gene lost 2 bases and the J gene lost 4 bases, with 5 bases spanning the gap. From germline, CDR1 is ENHRY and CDR2 SYGVKD. The CDR3 protein is CAISEQGETQYF. CDR3 bases: TGTGCCATCAGTGAGCAGGGAGAGACCCAGTACTTC.

This clonotype was found many times. V is TRBV28 and J is TRBJ2-7, with D possibly TRBD1 on 5 matching bases. Trimming stripped 7 bases from V and 2 bases from J, with 18 bases between. This CDR3 is built from 15 residues. Germline lookup yields CDR1 MDHEN and CDR2 SYDVKM. The CDR3 spells CASTHYRSTTYEQYF. In DNA, the CDR3 is TGTGCCAGCACCCACTACAGGTCCACCACCTACGAGCAGTACTTC.

At least ten counts were recorded for this clonotype. The chain joins TRBV4-2 to TRBJ1-1, with D uncertain. The CDR3 totals 14 residues. Trimming stripped 4 bases from V and 1 base from J, with 10 bases between. Germline CDR1 and CDR2: LGHNA and YNFKEQ. The CDR3 nucleotides read TGTGCCAGCAGCCCCCTAGGTGGGAACACTGAAGCTTTCTTT. Translation gives CASSPLGGNTEAFF.